Listed here are 11 T cell receptor beta chains from one sample, sequenced in a study of T cell responses to AZD1222 COVID-19 vaccine. Clones were sequenced by immunoSEQ multiplex PCR, and TCRdb holds only the in-frame ones, with some missing. This sample carries some 140,000 clones, around 90% of them seen once, and the ten largest clones take about 3%. The starting material was peripheral blood, obtained on day 0 of AZD1222 vaccination. The receptors were sampled from an adult in good health.

The chain combines TRBV7-9 with TRBJ1-1; D not certain. Germline CDR1 and CDR2: SEHNR and FQNEAQ (reference sequence). This CDR3 has 11 amino acids. Trimming cost V 5 bases and J 2 bases, with 3 bases left between them. CDR3 nucleotide sequence: TGTGCCAGCAGCATAAACACTGAAGCTTTCTTT. This sequence encodes CASSINTEAFF. Complete variable domain (other parts from reference TRBV7-9 and TRBJ1-1): DTGVSQNPRHKITKRGQNVTFRCDPISEHNRLYWYRQTLGQGPEFLTYFQNEAQLEKSRLLSDRFSAERPKGSFSTLEIQRTEQGDSAMYLCASSINTEAFFGQGTRLTVV.

The V gene is TRBV10-2, the J gene TRBJ2-1; perhaps TRBD2 as D (5 bases). The ends were cut back, 7 bases at V and 6 bases at J, with 19 bases in the middle. The CDR3 loop spans 15 amino acids. Germline CDR1 is WSHSY and CDR2 is SAAADI. CDR3 amino acids: CASTERALGFNEQFF. In DNA form, the CDR3 reads TGCGCCAGCACGGAGAGGGCTCTGGGGTTCAATGAGCAGTTCTTC.

The gene calls are TRBV5-5 and TRBJ2-6; D unclear. The CDR3 is made up of 15 amino acids. Germline CDR1 SGHKS, CDR2 YYEKEE (reference sequence). V gave up 0 bases and J gave up 3 bases, with 7 bases separating them. The CDR3 loop reads CASSLDGLGANVLTF. CDR3 nucleotides: TGTGCCAGCAGCTTGGACGGGCTTGGGGCCAACGTCCTGACTTTC.

V gene TRBV12-3 or TRBV12-4 combines with J gene TRBJ2-1; D is undetermined. The CDR3 consists of 12 residues. Trimming took 5 bases from V and 7 from J, leaving 9 bases between them. In DNA, the CDR3 is TGTGCCAGCAGTCCGCCCCGGAATGAGCAGTTCTTC. Translation: CASSPPRNEQFF.

The gene calls are TRBV19 and TRBJ1-1; 7 positions match TRBD1. V shed 4 bases, J shed 0 bases, and the junction held 8 bases outside the gene matches. The germline V gene encodes CDR1 LNHDA and CDR2 SQIVND (reference sequence). The CDR3 covers 16 residues. CDR3 in amino acids: CASSRDSQTLNTEAFF. The CDR3 DNA follows: TGTGCCAGTAGTAGGGACAGCCAAACCCTGAACACTGAAGCTTTCTTT.

This CDR3 is CASSLFSSVYDEQYF. CDR3 in DNA: TGCGCCAGCAGTCTCTTCAGTTCCGTCTACGATGAGCAGTACTTC. The rearrangement uses TRBV5-1 and TRBJ2-7, with D unresolved. The germline V gene has CDR1 SGHRS and CDR2 YFSETQ. The V gene lost 5 bases and the J gene lost 7 bases, with 22 bases spanning the gap. CDR3 length: 15 amino acids.

The rearrangement joins TRBV28 to TRBJ2-6; no clear D. V was clipped by 4 bases and J by 0 bases, with 10 bases between them. The CDR3 extends over 16 amino acids. CDR1 is MDHEN, CDR2 SYDVKM, per germline. CDR3 loop: CASSYLLLSGANVLTF. CDR3 DNA sequence: TGTGCCAGCAGTTACCTACTCCTCTCTGGGGCCAACGTCCTGACTTTC.

V gene TRBV19 combines with J gene TRBJ1-2; D may be TRBD1 (6 bases). Germline CDR1 is LNHDA and CDR2 is SQIVND (reference sequence). Trimming shortened V by 5 bases and J by 5 bases, and 9 bases separated the two germline ends. CDR3 size: 12 residues. The CDR3: CASSPGAYGYTF. CDR3 nucleotides: TGTGCCAGTAGTCCGGGGGCTTATGGCTACACCTTC. Variable domain in full (rest from reference TRBV19 and TRBJ1-2): DGGITQSPKYLFRKEGQNVTLSCEQNLNHDAMYWYRQDPGQGLRLIYYSQIVNDFQKGDIAEGYSVSREKKESFPLTVTSAQKNPTAFYLCASSPGAYGYTFGSGTRLTVV.

This clone was seen a single time. The chain has TRBV18 and TRBJ2-7; unclear D gene. The CDR3 length is 13 residues. V shed 0 bases and J shed 5 bases, with 8 bases lying between them. CDR1 is KGHSH and CDR2 is LQKENI in the germline V gene. The CDR3 region is CASSPPEGNEQYF. In DNA, the CDR3 is TGTGCCAGCTCACCACCGGAAGGGAACGAGCAGTACTTC. Full variable domain (rest looked up from reference TRBV18 and TRBJ2-7): NAGVMQNPRHLVRRRGQEARLRCSPMKGHSHVYWYRQLPEEGLKFMVYLQKENIIDESGMPKERFSAEFPKEGPSILRIQQVVRGDSAAYFCASSPPEGNEQYFGPGTRLTVT.

This clone was detected only once. The chain is built from TRBV6-2 or TRBV6-3 and TRBJ1-4; the D gene is possibly TRBD1 (5 bases). Per germline, CDR1 MNHEY and CDR2 SVGEGT. The CDR3 totals 15 residues. V shed 2 bases and J shed 4 bases, with 11 bases lying between them. The CDR3 protein is CASSYRGSFNEKLFF. As DNA, the CDR3 is TGTGCCAGCAGTTACCGGGGGAGTTTTAATGAAAAACTGTTTTTT.

J is TRBJ1-2 and V is TRBV5-1; a possible D gene is TRBD1 (5 bases). Germline CDR1 SGHRS, CDR2 YFSETQ. The CDR3 runs to 13 residues. Deletions cut 0 bases from V and 6 bases from J, with 9 bases between. CDR3 DNA: TGCGCCAGCAGCTTGGACGGAGGGGATGGCTACACCTTC. This gives the protein CASSLDGGDGYTF.